The 5 T cell receptor beta chains below all came from one sample that was sequenced in a study of blood T cells in healthy people across ages. A second PCR of 7 to 11 cycles used a sample-barcoded 5' primer and a J-beta primer mix. TCRdb fed the 5' RACE reads into MiXCR, producing one record per CDR3 protein. The data show more than 900,000 distinct CDR3 sequences, 25% to 30% seen once. The same specimen was also included in a second study, on T cells of mothers and their children.

Material: blood. The receptors come from a woman aged 40 to 55 in good health.

This clonotype was counted at least ten times. The chain joins TRBV19 to TRBJ1-2; D is possibly TRBD1 (5 bases). V lost 6 bases, J lost 5 bases, and 19 bases lay in between. This CDR3 is 15 amino acids long. From germline, CDR1 is LNHDA and CDR2 SQIVND (reference sequence). CDR3 loop: CASSPQGAAWYGYTF. The DNA of the CDR3 is TGTGCCAGTAGCCCCCAAGGGGCGGCGTGGTATGGCTACACCTTC.

This clonotype was counted between two and nine times. CDR3: CASSQLGSGKQFF. The DNA of the CDR3 is TGCGCCAGCAGCCAGCTGGGTAGCGGGAAGCAGTTCTTC. J is TRBJ2-1 and V is TRBV4-3; 8 positions match TRBD2. Unmatched junction bases numbered 6, after V lost 3 bases and J lost 11 bases. Germline lookup yields CDR1 LGHNA and CDR2 YSLEER. The CDR3 contains 13 residues.

The table lists this clonotype with a few counts. This chain links TRBV28 with TRBJ1-4, with D perhaps matching TRBD1 (5 bases). V was trimmed by 3 bases and J by 8 bases, leaving 16 bases between them. CDR3 length: 15 residues. The V gene's germline CDR1 is MDHEN and CDR2 SYDVKM. In DNA, the CDR3 is TGTGCCAGCAGTTTCCCCGGGACCTCGGGGGAAAAACTGTTTTTT. Protein product: CASSFPGTSGEKLFF.

The rearrangement uses TRBV20-1 and TRBJ2-5, with TRBD2 identical over 14 bases. J was trimmed by 2 bases and V by 3 bases; bases with no gene match: 11. Germline V gives CDR1 DFQATT, CDR2 SNEGSKA (reference sequence). The CDR3 covers 18 residues. The CDR3 region is CSASVGLAGGNRQETQYF. CDR3 coding DNA: TGCAGTGCTAGTGTAGGACTAGCGGGGGGTAATAGACAAGAGACCCAGTACTTC.

There are many counts of this clonotype. The chain has TRBV9 and TRBJ2-1; possibly TRBD2 for D (5 bases). V lost 3 bases and J 8 bases, leaving 21 bases between the germline ends. CDR3 length: 16 residues. The germline gives CDR1 SGDLS, CDR2 YYNGEE. CDR3: CASSDSPRTGNDEQFF. The CDR3 nucleotides read TGTGCCAGCAGCGATTCCCCCCGGACTGGGAACGATGAGCAGTTCTTC. The complete variable domain, with remaining parts taken from reference TRBV9 and TRBJ2-1, reads DSGVTQTPKHLITATGQRVTLRCSPRSGDLSVYWYQQSLDQGLQFLIQYYNGEERAKGNILERFSAQQFPDLHSELNLSSLELGDSALYFCASSDSPRTGNDEQFFGPGTRLTVL.